A selection of T cell receptor beta chains follows, all from one sample in a study of T cell responses to AZD1222 COVID-19 vaccine. Using immunoSEQ multiplex PCR, the repertoire was profiled, and TCRdb retains in-frame clones only, with some absent. The sample carries roughly 120,000 clones, less than 95% recorded once. This specimen consisted of peripheral blood, obtained 28 days after the second AZD1222 dose. Source of these receptors: an adult who received the AZD1222 COVID-19 vaccine. CDR3s include the opening cysteine and the closing phenylalanine or tryptophan. The D gene is left open where the match is weak. Rows give clone size only sometimes, using once, few, many, or a class for an expanded clone.

CDR3 DNA	CDR3 protein	clone size	D gene	V gene	J gene
TGCAGCGTTGAAGTCGGGGGAAGGCTAGACGGATACGAGCAGTACTTC	CSVEVGGRLDGYEQYF	.	.	TRBV29-1	TRBJ2-7
TGCGCCAGCAGCTTGTCCGCAGCTTTAGAGCAGTACTTC	CASSLSAALEQYF	.	.	TRBV5-1	TRBJ2-7
TGTGCCTGGAATCCGGGGTCCGAAAAACTGTTTTTT	CAWNPGSEKLFF	.	.	TRBV30	TRBJ1-4
TGTGCCAGCAGTACGGGACAACAATGGGGCTCCGAAGCTTTCTTT	CASSTGQQWGSEAFF	once	.	TRBV6-5	TRBJ1-1
TGCAGCTTCGCAGGGGGCGCAAGGGTTGGTGGCTACACCTTC	CSFAGGARVGGYTF	.	TRBD1	TRBV29-1	TRBJ1-2
TGTGCCAGCTCATCGGCGACTAGCGGAAGAAATGAGCAGTTCTTC	CASSSATSGRNEQFF	once	TRBD2	TRBV18	TRBJ2-1
TGTGCCACCAGCAGGGACGGCTACGGCTACACCTTC	CATSRDGYGYTF	once	.	TRBV15	TRBJ1-2
TGTGCCACCAGCAGAGATTCAGGAACCTACGAGCAGTACTTC	CATSRDSGTYEQYF	.	.	TRBV15	TRBJ2-7
TGTGCTAGTGCTGCGGGTTTTAGTCAGCCCCAGCATTTT	CASAAGFSQPQHF	.	.	TRBV12-5	TRBJ1-5
TGTGCCAGCAGTTTATCGGGGGACACTGAAGCTTTCTTT	CASSLSGDTEAFF	.	.	TRBV27	TRBJ1-1
TGTGCCAGCAGTCAAAGCTCTGAAGCTTTCTTT	CASSQSSEAFF	.	.	TRBV7-8	TRBJ1-1
TGTGCCAGCAGCAATAGACTAGCGGGCTCCGGGGAGCTGTTTTTT	CASSNRLAGSGELFF	.	TRBD2	TRBV27	TRBJ2-2
TGTGCCAGCAGCTTAGAGGAGCGGGGCCCTGAGCAGTTCTTC	CASSLEERGPEQFF	.	TRBD2	TRBV11-2	TRBJ2-1
TGCGCCAGCAGCTTGGCCGGGATCGCGAACACCGGGGAGCTGTTTTTT	CASSLAGIANTGELFF	.	.	TRBV5-1	TRBJ2-2
TGCGCCAGCAGGGGACAGGGGAGCAATCAGCCCCAGCATTTT	CASRGQGSNQPQHF	few	TRBD1	TRBV10-2	TRBJ1-5
TGTGCCAGCAGCCGGTACTGGGGGCCGGACACTGAAGCTTTCTTT	CASSRYWGPDTEAFF	.	.	TRBV14	TRBJ1-1
TGTGCCAGTAGTAACCCGGGACAACTTAAAAACATTCAGTACTTC	CASSNPGQLKNIQYF	.	.	TRBV19	TRBJ2-4
TGCGCCAGCAGCTTTCAGGGCGGGACAGGGGCCTACAATGAGCAGTTCTTC	CASSFQGGTGAYNEQFF	.	TRBD1	TRBV5-1	TRBJ2-1
TGTGCCATAAACCGGGACAGCGCGAATAATTCACCCCTCCACTTT	CAINRDSANNSPLHF	.	TRBD1	TRBV2	TRBJ1-6
TGTGCCAGCACCAGACAGGGTTCGGGGGGCTACACCTTC	CASTRQGSGGYTF	once	TRBD1	TRBV6-5	TRBJ1-2
TGTGCCAGCTCACCGTTGGGACACAGGAACACCGGGGAGCTGTTTTTT	CASSPLGHRNTGELFF	.	.	TRBV18	TRBJ2-2
TGTGCCAGCAGCTTCGGACAGGGCGCCGACTATTATGGCTACACCTTC	CASSFGQGADYYGYTF	.	TRBD1	TRBV7-2	TRBJ1-2
TGTGCCAGCAGCCAAGATCGTGGCAGCGGGCCGCAGTTCTTC	CASSQDRGSGPQFF	.	.	TRBV3-1/TRBV3-2	TRBJ2-1
TGCAGCGTTGGGACGGGACACTATTACCAAGAGACCCAGTACTTC	CSVGTGHYYQETQYF	.	.	TRBV29-1	TRBJ2-5
TGTGCCAGTAGTTGGGGGCCGAAAAATCAGCCCCAGCATTTT	CASSWGPKNQPQHF	.	.	TRBV19	TRBJ1-5
TGTGCCAGCAGCCTAGACAGGGGGAACATGAACACTGAAGCTTTCTTT	CASSLDRGNMNTEAFF	.	TRBD1	TRBV14	TRBJ1-1
TGTGCCAGCAGCTTGGGTGCCGGGACGGGTGCCTATGGCTACACCTTC	CASSLGAGTGAYGYTF	.	.	TRBV5-4	TRBJ1-2
TGCGCCAGCAGCTTGGTGGATTACAATGAGCAGTTCTTC	CASSLVDYNEQFF	.	.	TRBV5-1	TRBJ2-1
TGTGCCAGCAGCTTGACGGGACTCTCGTCCTACGAGCAGTACTTC	CASSLTGLSSYEQYF	.	.	TRBV5-4	TRBJ2-7
TGTGCCAGCAGCTTCCAGGGGTACTACTACGAGCAGTACTTC	CASSFQGYYYEQYF	.	.	TRBV7-9	TRBJ2-7
TGTGCCAGCAACCCGGACAGGGAGCTTCGAGGCTACACCTTC	CASNPDRELRGYTF	.	TRBD1	TRBV2	TRBJ1-2
TGTGCCAGCAGCTTAAAGGGAAAACACACTGAAGCTTTCTTT	CASSLKGKHTEAFF	.	.	TRBV13	TRBJ1-1
TGTGCCAGTAGGACGTCGCTAGGAGAGACCCAGTACTTC	CASRTSLGETQYF	.	.	TRBV19	TRBJ2-5